Sequencing of this T cell receptor (beta chain) was carried out in a study of shared clonotypes between healthy human individuals. Whole-study context: Researchers assigned three CD4 naive, three CD4 memory, two CD8 naive and one CD8 memory plate to each donor.

After removal of 5 bases from V and 5 bases from J, the junction contained 7 bases not matched to a gene. CDR1 is SGHTA and CDR2 is FQGNSA in the germline V gene. The CDR3 extends over 15 amino acids. Naive CD8 cells lacked CD45RO, underwent positive selection for CCR7 and left out terminally differentiated effector memory CD45RA+ cells. Method: immunoSEQ multiplex PCR; TCRdb's copy keeps in-frame clones and lacks some. Counted here are 760,000 or so clones, roughly 96% occurring once; the ten biggest clones make up under 0.3%. This clonotype was obtained from a man in his thirties or forties in good health. V is TRBV7-2 and J is TRBJ2-7, with 12 bases lining up with TRBD2. What was sequenced was naive CD8+ T cells sorted from blood. The CDR3, as DNA: TGTGCCAGCAGCCTACTAGCGGGAGGATTTAACGAGCAGTACTTC. Translating it yields CASSLLAGGFNEQYF.